This TCR beta chain was recorded in a study of OX40 agonist ivuxolimab in advanced cancers. Produced via immunoSEQ multiplex PCR; TCRdb's table is partial and in-frame only. This table holds 37,000 or so clones, more than 85% found once. Material: CD4+ or CD8+ T cells sorted from blood, obtained in a trial of the OX40 agonist ivuxolimab. The clonotype was recovered from an adult with an advanced solid tumor such as melanoma, head and neck, liver or kidney cancer.

The CDR3 spells CASSSQGAFSGNTIYF. The CDR3 DNA sequence: TGTGCCAGCAGCTCACAGGGGGCCTTCTCTGGAAACACCATATATTTT. The chain is built from TRBV7-2 and TRBJ1-3; 9 bases map to TRBD1. The CDR3 runs to 16 residues. Losses at the gene ends were 4 bases for V and 0 bases for J; bases not matched to a gene: 4. Germline loops: CDR1 SGHTA, CDR2 FQGNSA.